The next 22 T cell receptor beta chains were all read from a single sample in a study of cytomegalovirus exposure and HLA in healthy donors. PCR was performed using 60 Vbeta and 13 Jbeta primers. Data came from immunoSEQ multiplex PCR; TCRdb stores just in-frame clones and leaves some out. The sample holds some 120,000 clones, roughly 63% seen once. The source material was PBMCs. The receptors stem from a man aged 25-45 years in good health and CMV-seropositive.

The chain carries TRBV27 and TRBJ2-2; 13 bases align to TRBD2. Germline assignment: CDR1 MNHEY and CDR2 SMNVEV (reference sequence). CDR3 length: 17 amino acids. After removal of 5 bases from V and 3 bases from J, the junction contained 6 bases not matched to a gene. The CDR3: CASSPRTSGSYTGELFF. In DNA, the CDR3 is TGTGCCAGCAGTCCTCGGACTAGCGGGAGCTACACCGGGGAGCTGTTTTTT.

The chain links TRBV5-1 to TRBJ2-7; possible D gene TRBD1, 6 bases. The CDR3 is 14 amino acids. Deletions cut 4 bases from V and 2 bases from J, with 13 bases between. The V gene's germline CDR1 is SGHRS and CDR2 YFSETQ. The CDR3 spells CASSITGTTYEQYF. DNA for the CDR3: TGCGCCAGCAGCATTACAGGGACCACCTACGAGCAGTACTTC. Full variable domain (outside the CDR3, taken from reference TRBV5-1 and TRBJ2-7): KAGVTQTPRYLIKTRGQQVTLSCSPISGHRSVSWYQQTPGQGLQFLFEYFSETQRNKGNFPGRFSGRQFSNSRSEMNVSTLELGDSALYLCASSITGTTYEQYFGPGTRLTVT.

The rearrangement uses TRBV2 and TRBJ1-2; 9 nucleotides match TRBD1. There are 14 residues in the CDR3. V shed 6 bases, J shed 8 bases, and the junction held 10 bases outside the gene matches. The V gene's germline CDR1 is SNHLY and CDR2 FYNNEI. This CDR3 reads CASRTDRGMGGYTF. The CDR3 nucleotides read TGTGCCAGCAGGACCGACAGGGGGATGGGGGGCTACACCTTC.

This clone was seen a few times. V usage is TRBV5-5 and J usage is TRBJ1-1; 9 positions match TRBD1. The CDR3 has 12 amino acids. V was pared by 7 bases and J by 7 bases, with 5 bases of the junction left unmatched. CDR1 SGHKS and CDR2 YYEKEE come from the germline V gene (reference sequence). DNA for the CDR3: TGTGCCAGCCGAACAGGGGGCATTGAAGCTTTCTTT. This sequence encodes CASRTGGIEAFF.

This clone turned up a few times. The rearrangement links TRBV4-3 to TRBJ2-3; 9 positions match TRBD2. CDR3 length: 16 amino acids. Per the germline V gene, CDR1 is LGHNA and CDR2 is YSLEER. The V gene end was trimmed by 1 base and the J gene end by 5 bases; junction bases not matched to a gene: 7. The DNA of the CDR3 is TGCGCCAGCAGCCAAGTTCCAGCGGGAGGTGTAGATACGCAGTATTTT. It specifies CASSQVPAGGVDTQYF.

This rearrangement joins TRBV28 to TRBJ2-7; the D gene is possibly TRBD1 (5 bases). V was shortened by 3 bases and J by 0 bases, with 12 bases between the two germline ends. Per germline, CDR1 MDHEN and CDR2 SYDVKM. The CDR3 length is 15 residues. The CDR3 spells CASSFRQGISYEQYF. Written as DNA, the CDR3 is TGTGCCAGCAGTTTCCGCCAGGGAATCTCCTACGAGCAGTACTTC.

The rearrangement joins TRBV5-1 to TRBJ1-4; the D gene is possibly TRBD1 (6 bases). V was cut by 5 bases and J by 8 bases, with 16 bases left in between. The CDR3 spans 14 residues. CDR1 and CDR2 from the germline V gene are SGHRS and YFSETQ. The CDR3 region has the DNA TGCGCCAGCAGAGCGGACAGCGCTTACGAAAAACTGTTTTTT. This translates into CASRADSAYEKLFF.

This chain links TRBV5-6 with TRBJ2-6; D may be TRBD1 (6 bases). Trimming shortened V by 3 bases and J by 4 bases, and 17 bases separated the two germline ends. Germline V gene data show CDR1 as SGHDT and CDR2 as YYEEEE. This CDR3 has 17 amino acids. As DNA, the CDR3 is TGTGCCAGCAGCTCCAAGAGGACAGCTGGAGGGGCCAACGTCCTGACTTTC. Translated, it gives CASSSKRTAGGANVLTF.

The V gene is TRBV2, the J gene TRBJ2-5; D remains unclear. The length of the CDR3 is 11 residues. V gave up 6 bases and J gave up 1 base, with 3 bases separating them. Germline-derived CDR1 and CDR2 are SNHLY and FYNNEI. DNA for the CDR3: TGTGCCAGCAGACTCCAAGAGACCCAGTACTTC. Protein sequence: CASRLQETQYF.

With respect to this clone: Within the sample, other DNA sequences also encode this same CDR3. V gene TRBV9 combines with J gene TRBJ2-7; TRBD2 is a possible D gene (6 bases). CDR3 length: 14 amino acids. Germline CDR1 is SGDLS and CDR2 is YYNGEE. Trimming pared 0 bases from V and 0 bases from J, leaving 7 bases between. The CDR3 bases are TGTGCCAGCAGCGTAGACGGGAGCTCCTACGAGCAGTACTTC. It is translated as CASSVDGSSYEQYF.

CDR3 sequence reads: CASILAGTSEQFF. CDR3 coding DNA: TGTGCCAGCATCCTGGCCGGGACTTCGGAGCAGTTCTTC. The V gene is TRBV6-6, the J gene TRBJ2-1, with a tentative D call TRBD2 (6 bases). Germline loops: CDR1 MNHNY, CDR2 SVGAGI (reference sequence). This CDR3 spans 13 amino acids. V lost 7 bases to trimming and J lost 10 bases, with 17 bases between them.

A remark on this clone: An end of the junction does not agree with germline; a read error may underlie this. The V call is TRBV7-7, the J call TRBJ2-5, with D possibly TRBD2 on 5 matching bases. Per the germline V gene, CDR1 is SSHAT and CDR2 is FNYEAQ (reference sequence). The CDR3 extends over 13 amino acids. CDR3 coding DNA: TGTGCTAGCAGCGAAGGACTTCCAGAGACCCAGTACTTC. Protein product: CASSEGLPETQYF.

V gene TRBV19 combines with J gene TRBJ2-2; 7 bases fit TRBD1. The CDR3 extends over 13 amino acids. The germline CDR1 and CDR2 sequences are LNHDA and SQIVND (reference sequence). Unmatched junction bases numbered 2, after V lost 3 bases and J lost 7 bases. CDR3: CASSITGDGELFF. The CDR3 region has the DNA TGTGCCAGTAGTATCACAGGGGACGGGGAGCTGTTTTTT. The whole variable domain, remainder taken from reference TRBV19 and TRBJ2-2, is DGGITQSPKYLFRKEGQNVTLSCEQNLNHDAMYWYRQDPGQGLRLIYYSQIVNDFQKGDIAEGYSVSREKKESFPLTVTSAQKNPTAFYLCASSITGDGELFFGEGSRLTVL.

The CDR3 loop reads CASSLFAGSYNEQFF. CDR3 in DNA: TGCGCCAGCAGCTTGTTCGCGGGATCCTACAATGAGCAGTTCTTC. V usage is TRBV5-1 and J usage is TRBJ2-1; possibly TRBD2 for D (6 bases). V was cut by 1 base and J by 1 base, with 9 bases left in between. Germline assignment: CDR1 SGHRS and CDR2 YFSETQ. The CDR3 contains 15 residues.

Here the CDR3 reads CAWSTAGGTDTQYF. CDR3 in DNA: TGTGCCTGGAGTACGGCGGGAGGCACAGATACGCAGTATTTT. The chain recombines TRBV30 with TRBJ2-3; TRBD2 agrees at 7 bases. Trimming took 2 bases from V and 1 from J; bases not matched to a gene: 3. Germline-derived CDR1 and CDR2 are GTSNPN and SVGIG (reference sequence). CDR3 length: 14 amino acids.

This chain links TRBV4-2 with TRBJ2-1, with TRBD1 identical over 10 bases. Trimming removed 3 bases from V and 6 bases from J; junction bases left unmatched: 5. CDR1 is LGHNA, CDR2 YNFKEQ, per germline. There are 15 residues in the CDR3. CDR3 sequence (DNA): TGTGCCAGCAGCCAGGCTGGGACAGGGGCCAATGAGCAGTTCTTC. Protein product: CASSQAGTGANEQFF.

The rearrangement joins TRBV10-3 to TRBJ1-2; a weak D match, TRBD1 (6 bases). In germline, CDR1 is ENHRY, CDR2 SYGVKD. The CDR3 is 16 residues long. Trimming shortened V by 4 bases and J by 3 bases, and 18 bases separated the two germline ends. CDR3 DNA sequence: TGTGCCATCAGTGCCGTTTACAGGGATCTCCACTATGGCTACACCTTC. Its protein product is CAISAVYRDLHYGYTF.

A few counts support this clone. This rearrangement joins TRBV9 to TRBJ2-3; TRBD1 might be the D (6 bases). Germline V gives CDR1 SGDLS, CDR2 YYNGEE. V was clipped by 3 bases and J by 2 bases, with 19 bases between them. This CDR3 comprises 17 residues. The chain's CDR3 is CASSARTYSGVTDTQYF. DNA of the CDR3: TGTGCCAGCAGCGCGCGGACCTACTCAGGGGTCACAGATACGCAGTATTTT.

The chain links TRBV7-8 to TRBJ1-1, with TRBD1 matching over 11 bases. V was pared by 4 bases and J by 4 bases, with 5 bases of the junction left unmatched. The CDR3 is 15 residues long. Germline V gives CDR1 SGHVS, CDR2 FQNEAQ. The CDR3 region has the DNA TGTGCCAGCAGCTCACGGACAGGGGGCTTCACTGAAGCTTTCTTT. The encoded protein is CASSSRTGGFTEAFF.

The chain couples TRBV7-9 to TRBJ1-4, with 7 bases fitting TRBD1. The CDR3 is 15 residues long. From germline, CDR1 is SEHNR and CDR2 FQNEAQ (reference sequence). With V trimmed by 5 bases and J by 13 bases, 16 bases remained unmatched. For the CDR3, the DNA is TGTGCCAGCAGCACACAGGGGCTGCGGCCGACAGGACTGTTTTTT. Residues: CASSTQGLRPTGLFF.

The chain is built from TRBV5-6 and TRBJ1-1, with D unresolved. The germline V gene has CDR1 SGHDT and CDR2 YYEEEE. The CDR3 sequence is 15 residues long. The V end was cut by 1 base, the J end by 0 bases, with 10 bases between. The CDR3 bases are TGTGCCAGCAGCTTGCTAACGAGAATGAACACTGAAGCTTTCTTT. Translation gives CASSLLTRMNTEAFF.

This clone appeared a few times. The chain joins TRBV6-5 to TRBJ1-5; 8 bases line up with TRBD1. The V and J ends lost 6 bases and 0 bases, in that order; junction bases with no gene match: 4. The germline gives CDR1 MNHEY, CDR2 SVGAGI. The CDR3 runs 15 residues. The CDR3 nucleotides read TGTGCCAGCAGGCGCGGGACAGGTAGCAATCAGCCCCAGCATTTT. This sequence encodes CASRRGTGSNQPQHF.